These 5 T cell receptor beta chains were all obtained from the same sample, sequenced in a study of T cells after posttransplantation cyclophosphamide. Repertoires were generated with immunoSEQ multiplex PCR, while TCRdb's copy carries only in-frame clones and drops some. The sample has roughly 12,000 clones, just over 90% seen once. Treatment was busulfan-fludarabine conditioning, a marrow graft, and cyclophosphamide on days +3 and +4. The input for sequencing was PBMCs, taken after allogeneic stem cell transplant with posttransplant cyclophosphamide. The origin of the receptors is a female patient younger than 45 who received an allogeneic stem cell transplant from an unrelated donor, was CMV-positive, and had no GVHD. T cells may partly derive from the graft donor.

The gene calls are TRBV19 and TRBJ2-6; D unclear. The CDR3 covers 16 residues. V gave up 3 bases and J gave up 0 bases, with 9 bases separating them. In germline, CDR1 is LNHDA, CDR2 SQIVND (reference sequence). The CDR3 bases are TGTGCCAGTAGTATCCTCCAGGTCTCTGGGGCCAACGTCCTGACTTTC. Translating gives CASSILQVSGANVLTF.

V gene TRBV2 combines with J gene TRBJ2-1; TRBD2 agrees at 12 bases. With 9 bases clipped from V and 8 bases from J, the junction kept 8 bases outside the gene matches. The germline CDR1 and CDR2 sequences are SNHLY and FYNNEI. The CDR3 length is 14 residues. This CDR3 reads CARTSGGAYYEQFF. The CDR3 DNA follows: TGTGCCAGGACTAGCGGGGGAGCTTATTATGAGCAGTTCTTC.

The V and J genes are TRBV18 and TRBJ2-7; 9 nucleotides agree with TRBD2. V was pared by 2 bases and J by 2 bases, with 4 bases of the junction left unmatched. The germline CDR1 and CDR2 sequences are KGHSH and LQKENI. The CDR3 length is 15 residues. For the CDR3, the DNA is TGTGCCAGCTCACCAACAGCGGGAGGAACCTACGAGCAGTACTTC. As protein: CASSPTAGGTYEQYF.

The chain combines TRBV2 with TRBJ2-6, with a possible D match to TRBD1 (6 bases). CDR3 length equals 13 residues. Trimming pared 7 bases from V and 4 bases from J, leaving 8 bases between. CDR1 is SNHLY, CDR2 FYNNEI, per germline. CDR3 amino acids: CASTGTGANVLTF. The CDR3, as DNA: TGTGCCAGCACAGGGACAGGGGCCAACGTCCTGACTTTC.

The chain employs TRBV7-9 and TRBJ1-1; 8 positions match TRBD1. Germline V gene sequence: CDR1 SEHNR, CDR2 FQNEAQ (reference sequence). The CDR3 runs 17 residues. Germline trimming cut 4 bases from V and 0 bases from J; bases unmatched to any gene: 10. The CDR3 sequence: CASSSGTGRFMNTEAFF. The CDR3, as DNA: TGTGCCAGCAGCTCGGGGACAGGTCGATTTATGAACACTGAAGCTTTCTTT.